The next 8 T cell receptor beta chains were all read from a single sample in a study of CD8 T cells in Susac syndrome. Random hexamers served to reverse transcribe about 0.45 to 1 ug RNA. One entry per CDR3 protein results from TCRdb running MiXCR on the immunoSEQ multiplex PCR reads. The table has over 350,000 distinct CDR3 sequences, approximately 85% seen once. The specimen sequenced was CD8+ T cells from PBMCs. These receptors were collected from a human donor with multiple sclerosis.

V gene TRBV7-9 combines with J gene TRBJ1-2; D is unclear. In germline, CDR1 is SEHNR, CDR2 FQNEAQ (reference sequence). V lost 1 base to trimming and J lost 3 bases, with 21 bases between them. This CDR3 region has 18 residues. Written as DNA, the CDR3 is TGTGCCAGCAGCTTAGGAGGGCGGGGTAATCAGCTTGACTATGGCTACACCTTC. Translation: CASSLGGRGNQLDYGYTF.

The chain combines TRBV12-3 or TRBV12-4 with TRBJ2-7; D not resolved. The CDR3 extends over 11 amino acids. V was cut by 6 bases and J by 7 bases, with 10 bases left in between. The CDR3 region is CASRSTVEQYF. CDR3 coding DNA: TGTGCCAGCAGGTCGACCGTGGAGCAGTACTTC.

The rearrangement links TRBV29-1 to TRBJ1-2, with D possibly being TRBD1 (5 bases). This CDR3 region has 15 residues. Per the germline V gene, CDR1 is SQVTM and CDR2 is ANQGSEA. V shed 7 bases and J shed 5 bases, with 23 bases lying between them. The CDR3 spells CSGIGGAVGDYGYTF. The CDR3 region has the DNA TGCAGCGGGATCGGCGGGGCAGTGGGGGATTATGGCTACACCTTC. The entire variable domain, with the rest obtained from reference TRBV29-1 and TRBJ1-2, is as follows: SAVISQKPSRDICQRGTSLTIQCQVDSQVTMMFWYRQQPGQSLTLIATANQGSEATYESGFVIDKFPISRPNLTFSTLTVSNMSPEDSSIYLCSGIGGAVGDYGYTFGSGTRLTVV.

This clonotype was recorded a few times. The V call is TRBV11-2, the J call TRBJ2-1; no reliable D call. The CDR3 spans 12 residues. Germline V CDR1 and CDR2: SGHAT, FQNNGV. V was pared by 7 bases and J by 5 bases, with 9 bases between. The DNA of the CDR3 is TGTGCCAGCACCTATACCGACAATGAGCAGTTCTTC. Translated: CASTYTDNEQFF.

This clonotype was counted only a few times. The chain carries TRBV6-1 and TRBJ2-3; D is ambiguous. The CDR3 loop spans 15 amino acids. The V gene lost 7 bases and the J gene lost 1 base, with 15 bases spanning the gap. Germline CDR1 reads MNHNS; CDR2 reads SASEGT. The DNA for the CDR3 is TGTGCCAGCAACTATAGCCCCTTGGGCACAGATACGCAGTATTTT. It is translated as CASNYSPLGTDTQYF.

This clonotype has just one count. This chain links TRBV9 with TRBJ2-5; TRBD1 matches at 8 bases. CDR3 length: 15 residues. V dropped 4 bases and J dropped 4; count of bases not matched to a gene: 9. CDR1 is SGDLS and CDR2 is YYNGEE in the germline V gene. The DNA of the CDR3 is TGTGCCAGCAGCCCTCGGACAGGGCAAGGAGAGACCCAGTACTTC. It specifies CASSPRTGQGETQYF.

The V and J genes are TRBV3-1 and TRBJ2-5; D is ambiguous. Germline CDR1 reads LGHDT; CDR2 reads YNNKEL (reference sequence). The CDR3 is made up of 15 amino acids. Trimming cost V 4 bases and J 5 bases, with 17 bases left between them. In nucleotides, the CDR3 is TGTGCCAGCAGCCCATATGGTCAATCGTGGGAGACCCAGTACTTC. Its protein is CASSPYGQSWETQYF.

The chain has TRBV18 and TRBJ2-1; 8 bases match TRBD1. CDR1 KGHSH and CDR2 LQKENI come from the germline V gene. Trimming took 3 bases from V and 8 from J; bases not matched to a gene: 12. CDR3 length: 16 amino acids. Here the CDR3 reads CASSPQTGGLSDEQFF. CDR3 nucleotide sequence: TGTGCCAGCTCACCGCAAACAGGGGGACTTTCCGATGAGCAGTTCTTC.